Given below is one T cell receptor beta chain in context. Its cognate antigen has yet to be identified. There are no base qualities to consult, and no much larger clone falls within one base. The germline V gene supplies CDR1 MNHEY and CDR2 SVGAGI. The CDR3 runs 14 residues from the cysteine to the phenylalanine. This entry keeps only the CDR3 DNA: 42 bases, framed from base 1. The germline ends are 17 bases apart after V is trimmed by 6 bases and J by 5 bases. These data come from a study of blood T cell repertoires in COVID-19 (dated by TCRdb to the early 2020s). Background for the entire study: The collaborator samples originated in the United States, Italy and Spain and spanned the acute and convalescent phases of COVID-19. Where HLA class I and class II types were available, the types were taken from metadata supplied by the sample provider, not from assay-based typing. Samples came from the ongoing ImmuneRACE study (first 160 participants) plus 1,254 subjects from 6 global collaborators. The sample metadata nearly always contained a de-identified subject ID, COVID-19 status, age in years and sex. The dataset comprised deeply sampled blood TCRbeta repertoires from subjects exposed to, actively infected with, or recovered from COVID-19. A freely available public database, intended as a resource for researchers studying the immune response to SARS-CoV-2, is where the repertoires were released. The prospective study material was composed of cDNA or gDNA derived from T cells, B-cell-depleted T cells, or PBMCs. Paper-wide results and their limitations: The amount of clinical and demographic metadata varied by source and participant and was provided uncurated.

Collaborating institutions collected whole blood in K2EDTA tubes following their own protocols. For TCRbeta analysis, collaborators shipped samples as frozen whole blood, isolated PBMCs, or DNA extracted from either of those sample types. TCRbeta CDR3 regions were amplified from genomic DNA using the immunoSEQ Assay, a bias-controlled multiplex PCR. Turning to the authors' computational methods: The number of nucleated cells in each sample was estimated by amplification of reference gene primers within the assay. To quantify the absolute abundance of each unique TCRbeta CDR3 rearrangement, sequence reads were collapsed and filtered. Productive Simpson clonality was computed per sample as the square root of Simpson's diversity index over productive rearrangements. Held by TCRdb, this immuneACCESS table contains in-frame sequences only and omits some clones. Under half of the omission traces to an unresolved V gene where checked; the cause of the rest is unknown. V and J calls plus clone size are reproduced from that table; the DNA served to infer D and trimming. This sample comprises 150,000 to 200,000 clones, 75% to 90% of them detected only once. The top ten hold 6.5% to 9% of the sample.

Sequenced: peripheral blood. Recombination connected TRBV6-5 to TRBJ2-7; the D gene is perhaps TRBD1, from 6 matching bases. This receptor was taken from an older woman with acute or convalescent COVID-19. This receptor carries the CDR3 CASSGDDRFHEQYF. The bases are TGTGCCAGCAGCGGAGATGACAGGTTCCACGAGCAGTACTTC.